These 8 T cell receptor beta chains came from one sample sequenced in a study of HIV-infected patients and healthy controls. Roughly three months, about 14 weeks, into antiretroviral therapy, follow-up blood was collected. Whole blood was used without fractionation, so all unsorted peripheral T cells were included. Reverse transcription used approximately 500 ng RNA and constant-region primers for alpha and beta. Alpha and beta chain libraries were made separately by chain-specific third strand synthesis with multiplexing indices. TCRdb ran MiXCR on the 5' RACE reads and lists one entry per CDR3 protein. The sample yields about 8,000 distinct CDR3 sequences, more than 6.5% seen once. The material sequenced was blood, taken during antiretroviral therapy. The source is an adult with HIV infection.

This clonotype was counted ten times or more. As an off-target read in a library built for alpha chains, this beta chain has a frequency of little significance. The V and J genes are TRBV14 and TRBJ2-7; a weak D match, TRBD1 (6 bases). Trimming cost V 4 bases and J 4 bases, with 8 bases left between them. Germline CDR1 and CDR2: SGHDN and FVKESK. The CDR3 has 12 residues. The CDR3 DNA is TGTGCCAGCAGCCGTCAGGGGTACGAGCAGTACTTC. This translates into CASSRQGYEQYF.

In this sample, this clonotype is medium-sized. This beta chain is off target for a library built for alpha chains, so its abundance means little. The V and J genes are TRBV5-4 and TRBJ2-7; 14 bases are a match to TRBD2. Germline V lookup: CDR1 SGHNT, CDR2 YYREEE (reference sequence). V lost 0 bases to trimming and J lost 7 bases; unmatched junction nucleotides: 6. The CDR3 length is 16 residues. CDR3 bases: TGTGCCAGCAGCTTGGCGACTAGCGGGAGGGCAAGGGAGCAGTACTTC. This encodes CASSLATSGRAREQYF.

There are many counts of this clonotype. As an off-target read in a library built for alpha chains, this beta chain has a frequency of little significance. CDR3 DNA sequence: TGTGCCAGCAGTACGACAGGCCCGGGCTCACCCCTCCACTTT. Protein: CASSTTGPGSPLHF. The chain joins TRBV6-5 to TRBJ1-6, with D possibly being TRBD1 (6 bases). The CDR3 totals 14 residues. With 5 bases removed from V and 10 bases from J, the gap between germline ends came to 15 bases. CDR1 and CDR2 from the germline V gene are MNHEY and SVGAGI.

The sample holds many counts of this clonotype. Little can be read into the size of this beta chain, an off-target read in a library designed for alpha chains. The rearrangement uses TRBV5-1 and TRBJ1-1, with D perhaps matching TRBD1 (5 bases). Germline CDR1 is SGHRS and CDR2 is YFSETQ. V gave up 3 bases and J gave up 0 bases, with 24 bases separating them. The CDR3 is 19 residues long. In DNA form, the CDR3 reads TGCGCCAGCAGCTCGCATATTCCCGGTGGTGCGGACATGAACACTGAAGCTTTCTTT. The encoded protein is CASSSHIPGGADMNTEAFF.

There are many counts of this clonotype. In a library made to pick up alpha chains, this beta chain is a stray read with a size that means little. The genes are TRBV12-3 or TRBV12-4 and TRBJ1-1, with 8 bases that match TRBD1. The CDR3 is made up of 14 amino acids. V dropped 3 bases and J dropped 5; count of bases not matched to a gene: 5. In nucleotides, the CDR3 is TGTGCCAGCAGTTTCGGGACAGGAAAAACTGAAGCTTTCTTT. Translated: CASSFGTGKTEAFF.

Ten or more counts support this clonotype. This beta chain came through as a stray read in a library set up for alpha chains, and its size says little. The chain has TRBV7-9 and TRBJ1-1, with 7 bases fitting TRBD1. The CDR3 loop spans 15 amino acids. The V segment lost 6 bases and the J segment 0 bases; nucleotides outside the gene matches: 7. CDR1 and CDR2 (germline): SEHNR, FQNEAQ (reference sequence). This chain's CDR3 is CASRDQGGLNTEAFF. The DNA for the CDR3 is TGTGCCAGCAGGGATCAGGGGGGCCTGAACACTGAAGCTTTCTTT. Full variable domain (remainder filled in from reference TRBV7-9 and TRBJ1-1): DTGVSQNPRHKITKRGQNVTFRCDPISEHNRLYWYRQTLGQGPEFLTYFQNEAQLEKSRLLSDRFSAERPKGSFSTLEIQRTEQGDSAMYLCASRDQGGLNTEAFFGQGTRLTVV.

The table lists this clonotype with many counts. The size of this beta chain means little, since it is a stray read in a library made for alpha chains. This rearrangement joins TRBV23-1 to TRBJ2-7, with 14 positions matching TRBD2. Being an ORF, TRBV23-1 has a function that is uncertain. The CDR3 extends over 15 amino acids. Trimming took 5 bases from V and 7 from J; bases not matched to a gene: 7. CDR3 DNA sequence: TGCGCCAGCAGTGTCCGACTAGCGGGAGGGCGGGAGCAGTACTTC. This codes for CASSVRLAGGREQYF.

This clonotype is medium-sized. A library made for alpha chains picked up this beta chain off target, so its size means little. The chain uses TRBV20-1 and TRBJ2-3; a weak D match, TRBD2 (6 bases). This CDR3 has 14 amino acids. CDR1 DFQATT and CDR2 SNEGSKA come from the germline V gene (reference sequence). The V gene lost 8 bases and the J gene lost 1 base, with 16 bases spanning the gap. The CDR3 DNA follows: TGCAGTCAACCGGGGGAGACGGGCACAGATACGCAGTATTTT. The encoded protein is CSQPGETGTDTQYF.